One and the same sample provided the 21 T cell receptor beta chains below, sequenced in a study of technical replicates of blood from a handful of donors. The repertoire was sequenced with immunoSEQ multiplex PCR; TCRdb's copy has only in-frame clones and lacks some. Of under 85,000 clones listed, 75% to 95% were seen once; the top ten hold approximately 0.4%. Sequences were obtained from T cells isolated from PBMCs. These receptors were obtained from a human donor in good health. Some clones in this sample may be carry-over from other donors' samples.

The sample holds one count of this clone. V and J are TRBV6-5 and TRBJ1-2, with 9 positions matching TRBD1. Germline CDR1 MNHEY, CDR2 SVGAGI. The CDR3 is 16 amino acids. V shed 4 bases and J 6 bases; nucleotides not matched to a gene: 12. The DNA for the CDR3 is TGTGCCAGCAGTTCGTCCGGGACAGGGAGCGTTGATGGCTACACCTTC. Translated: CASSSSGTGSVDGYTF.

Details on this clone: This sample also contains other DNA sequences that code for the same CDR3. The gene calls are TRBV7-8 and TRBJ2-7; TRBD1 aligns across 9 bases. The CDR3 spans 14 residues. Germline values: CDR1 SGHVS, CDR2 FQNEAQ. After removal of 1 base from V and 4 bases from J, the junction contained 2 bases not matched to a gene. The CDR3, as DNA: TGTGCCAGCAGCTTAGACAGGGGGCCTTACGAGCAGTACTTC. It translates to CASSLDRGPYEQYF.

The rearrangement uses TRBV2 and TRBJ2-2, with TRBD2 matching over 7 bases. The CDR3 totals 14 residues. J was trimmed by 0 bases and V by 7 bases; bases with no gene match: 2. Germline V gene sequence: CDR1 SNHLY, CDR2 FYNNEI. CDR3 residues: CASTRETNTGELFF. CDR3 in DNA: TGTGCCAGCACGCGGGAGACGAACACCGGGGAGCTGTTTTTT.

This clone was seen a single time. The J gene is TRBJ2-4, the V gene TRBV21-1; the table's D call TRBD2 went unverified against the DNA. TRBV21-1 is an annotated pseudogene. This CDR3 has 18 amino acids. CDR3 loop: CASSKVGGQLRIKNIQYF. CDR3 in DNA: TGTGCCAGCAGCAAAGTGGGAGGGCAGCTTAGGATAAAAAACATTCAGTACTTC.

This chain uses TRBV5-1 with TRBJ2-2; TRBD1 aligns across 7 bases. The CDR3 runs 13 residues. CDR1 is SGHRS and CDR2 is YFSETQ in the germline V gene. V trimming: 4 bases; J trimming: 9 bases; junction bases outside the gene matches: 6. In DNA, the CDR3 is TGCGCCAGCAGCACCCAGACAGGGAGGGAGCTGTTTTTT. Translating gives CASSTQTGRELFF.

This clone was found once. The V call is TRBV19, the J call TRBJ1-1; D ambiguous. Germline loops: CDR1 LNHDA, CDR2 SQIVND (reference sequence). The CDR3 has 14 amino acids. Trimming stripped 0 bases from V and 5 bases from J, with 10 bases between. The CDR3 DNA reads as TGTGCCAGTAGTATAGATCGTTCAGGAACTGAAGCTTTCTTT. Translating gives CASSIDRSGTEAFF.

In its sample, this clone was seen once. The V and J genes are TRBV19 and TRBJ1-5; 7 nucleotides match TRBD1. The junction had 6 bases not matched to a gene; V was cut back by 0 bases and J by 1 base. The CDR3 runs to 17 residues. From germline, CDR1 is LNHDA and CDR2 SQIVND (reference sequence). The CDR3 DNA is TGTGCCAGTAGTATAGATGGGACAGTAAAAAGCAATCAGCCCCAGCATTTT. Amino acid sequence: CASSIDGTVKSNQPQHF.

The J gene is TRBJ2-2, the V gene TRBV5-4; tentatively, D is TRBD1 (8 bases). Trimming took 5 bases from V and 6 from J, leaving 14 bases between them. The CDR3 spans 14 residues. Germline-derived CDR1 and CDR2 are SGHNT and YYREEE (reference sequence). The CDR3 region is CASRYRGGPGELFF. Written as DNA, the CDR3 is TGTGCCAGCAGATACAGGGGGGGTCCCGGGGAGCTGTTTTTT.

The CDR3 spells CASGRSGRYQETQYF. The CDR3 region has the DNA TGTGCCAGCGGGCGGAGCGGCCGGTACCAAGAGACCCAGTACTTC. The V gene is TRBV6-1, the J gene TRBJ2-5; possible D gene TRBD2, 5 bases. The germline CDR1 and CDR2 sequences are MNHNS and SASEGT. The CDR3 covers 15 residues. The V gene lost 8 bases and the J gene lost 0 bases, with 16 bases spanning the gap.

The rearrangement links TRBV10-2 to TRBJ2-7; 7 bases map to TRBD2. Unmatched junction bases numbered 3, after V lost 6 bases and J lost 1 base. CDR1 WSHSY and CDR2 SAAADI come from the germline V gene. This CDR3 is 13 amino acids long. CDR3 nucleotide sequence: TGCGCCAGCAGAGGGCGGGAGTCCTACGAGCAGTACTTC. This sequence encodes CASRGRESYEQYF.

The rearrangement joins TRBV6-1 to TRBJ2-5; 7 nucleotides match TRBD2. Trimming took 2 bases from V and 3 from J; bases not matched to a gene: 3. The V gene's germline CDR1 is MNHNS and CDR2 SASEGT. The CDR3 covers 14 residues. CDR3 sequence reads: CASSESGTKETQYF. The CDR3 DNA reads TGTGCCAGCAGTGAATCAGGGACTAAAGAGACCCAGTACTTC.

The chain employs TRBV6-4 and TRBJ2-1; 8 bases align to TRBD2. Germline assignment: CDR1 MRHNA and CDR2 SNTAGT. The junction had 2 bases not matched to a gene; V was cut back by 4 bases and J by 3 bases. This CDR3 has 14 amino acids. The CDR3 is CASSGSGIYNEQFF. CDR3 nucleotides: TGTGCCAGCAGTGGTAGCGGGATCTACAATGAGCAGTTCTTC.

V usage is TRBV9 and J usage is TRBJ2-3, with 11 nucleotides matching TRBD2. The CDR3 spans 15 residues. Germline V CDR1 and CDR2: SGDLS, YYNGEE. Unmatched junction bases numbered 10, after V lost 8 bases and J lost 5 bases. The CDR3 is CASSIAGGTLDTQYF. CDR3 nucleotides: TGTGCCAGTAGTATAGCGGGAGGGACATTAGATACGCAGTATTTT.

The chain joins TRBV2 to TRBJ1-3, with a weak D call TRBD1 (6 bases). The length of the CDR3 is 15 residues. Trimming took off 6 bases at V and 0 bases at J, with 12 bases between the two ends. Germline loops: CDR1 SNHLY, CDR2 FYNNEI. The CDR3 DNA reads TGTGCCAGCAGGGACAGCCCTAGCTCTGGAAACACCATATATTTT. It encodes CASRDSPSSGNTIYF. Using reference TRBV2 and TRBJ1-3 for the parts outside the CDR3, the full variable domain is EPEVTQTPSHQVTQMGQEVILRCVPISNHLYFYWYRQILGQKVEFLVSFYNNEISEKSEIFDDQFSVERPDGSNFTLKIRSTKLEDSAMYFCASRDSPSSGNTIYFGEGSWLTVV.

This clone appeared once. The CDR3 region has the DNA TGTGCCAGCAGCGGCAGGGGTTTCAAAAACATTCAGTACTTC. It yields the protein CASSGRGFKNIQYF. This rearrangement joins TRBV7-2 to TRBJ2-4; a possible D gene is TRBD1 (6 bases). Germline CDR1 reads SGHTA; CDR2 reads FQGNSA. The CDR3 covers 14 residues. Trimming removed 5 bases at V and 3 bases at J, with 11 bases between.

This chain uses TRBV28 with TRBJ1-3, with D perhaps TRBD1 (5 bases). Trimming shortened V by 6 bases and J by 0 bases, and 9 bases separated the two germline ends. CDR3 length: 14 residues. The germline gives CDR1 MDHEN, CDR2 SYDVKM. The CDR3 DNA reads as TGTGCCAGCAGAACAGGAGCCTCTGGAAACACCATATATTTT. This gives the protein CASRTGASGNTIYF.

V usage is TRBV6-5 and J usage is TRBJ1-1, with D hard to call. This CDR3 has 14 residues. Trimming left V 2 bases short and J 2 bases short, with 9 bases between. The V gene's germline CDR1 is MNHEY and CDR2 SVGAGI. CDR3 sequence: CASSYVGGNTEAFF. DNA for the CDR3: TGTGCCAGCAGTTACGTTGGCGGAAACACTGAAGCTTTCTTT.

The chain couples TRBV9 to TRBJ1-3; 7 positions agree with TRBD1. CDR1 and CDR2 from the germline V gene are SGDLS and YYNGEE. With 0 bases clipped from V and 3 bases from J, the junction kept 3 bases outside the gene matches. The CDR3 loop spans 15 amino acids. The CDR3 here is CASSVDRGGGNTIYF. The CDR3 nucleotides are TGTGCCAGCAGCGTAGACAGGGGAGGTGGAAACACCATATATTTT.

The chain joins TRBV7-9 to TRBJ2-6, with TRBD1 as a possible D gene (5 bases). This CDR3 contains 14 residues. Trimming took off 8 bases at V and 0 bases at J, with 8 bases between the two ends. The germline V gene has CDR1 SEHNR and CDR2 FQNEAQ (reference sequence). The CDR3 spells CASLRASGANVLTF. The CDR3 region has the DNA TGTGCCAGCCTCAGGGCCTCTGGGGCCAACGTCCTGACTTTC.

This rearrangement joins TRBV6-5 to TRBJ1-1, with D possibly being TRBD1 (6 bases). This CDR3 region has 14 residues. The V gene's germline CDR1 is MNHEY and CDR2 SVGAGI. Trimming stripped 2 bases from V and 4 bases from J, with 11 bases between. CDR3 residues: CASSYDRRGTEAFF. The CDR3 DNA sequence: TGTGCCAGCAGTTACGACAGGCGAGGCACTGAAGCTTTCTTT.

This clone appeared once. The chain links TRBV19 to TRBJ2-2; D possibly corresponds to TRBD2 (5 bases). This CDR3 contains 15 residues. Germline V CDR1 and CDR2: LNHDA, SQIVND (reference sequence). The V and J ends lost 8 bases and 1 base respectively, with 14 bases between them. This CDR3 is CASGPGGWNTGELFF. CDR3 nucleotides: TGTGCCAGTGGGCCGGGCGGGTGGAACACCGGGGAGCTGTTTTTT.